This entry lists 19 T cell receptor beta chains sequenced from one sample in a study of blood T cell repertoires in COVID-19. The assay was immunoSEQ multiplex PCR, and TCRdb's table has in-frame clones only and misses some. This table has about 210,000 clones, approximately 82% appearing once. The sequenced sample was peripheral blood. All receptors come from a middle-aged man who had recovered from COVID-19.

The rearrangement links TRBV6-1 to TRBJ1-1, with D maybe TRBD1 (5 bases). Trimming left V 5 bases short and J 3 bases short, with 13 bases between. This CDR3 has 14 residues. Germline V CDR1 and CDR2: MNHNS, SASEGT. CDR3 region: CASSLLGGDTEAFF. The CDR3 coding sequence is TGTGCCAGCAGTTTACTGGGGGGGGACACTGAAGCTTTCTTT.

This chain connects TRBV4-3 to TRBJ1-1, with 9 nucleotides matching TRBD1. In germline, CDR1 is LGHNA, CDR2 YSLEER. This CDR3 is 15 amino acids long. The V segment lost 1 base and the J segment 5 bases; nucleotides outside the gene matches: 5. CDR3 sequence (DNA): TGCGCCAGCAGCCAAGTCGGGACAGGGTGGACTGAAGCTTTCTTT. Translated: CASSQVGTGWTEAFF.

The CDR3 DNA reads as TGTGCCAGCAGCCAAGAGGGTGGACAGTCCTCCTATGGCTACACCTTC. It is translated as CASSQEGGQSSYGYTF. The rearrangement links TRBV3-1 (or the pseudogene TRBV3-2) to TRBJ1-2; the D gene is possibly TRBD1 (6 bases). The V gene lost 0 bases and the J gene lost 4 bases, with 15 bases spanning the gap. This CDR3 contains 16 residues. From germline, CDR1 is LGHDT and CDR2 YNNKEL (reference sequence).

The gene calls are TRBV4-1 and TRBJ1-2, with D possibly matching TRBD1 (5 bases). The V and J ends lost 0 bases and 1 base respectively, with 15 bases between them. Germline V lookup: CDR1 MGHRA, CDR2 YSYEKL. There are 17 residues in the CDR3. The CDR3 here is CASSQDSSGALNYGYTF. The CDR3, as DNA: TGCGCCAGCAGCCAAGATTCCAGCGGGGCCCTTAACTATGGCTACACCTTC.

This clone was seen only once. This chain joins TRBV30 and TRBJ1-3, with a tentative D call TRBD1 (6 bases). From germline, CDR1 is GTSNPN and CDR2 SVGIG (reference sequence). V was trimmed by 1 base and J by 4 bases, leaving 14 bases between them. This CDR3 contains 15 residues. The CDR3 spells CAWSGGQLWGNTIYF. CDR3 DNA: TGTGCCTGGAGTGGCGGACAGCTCTGGGGAAACACCATATATTTT. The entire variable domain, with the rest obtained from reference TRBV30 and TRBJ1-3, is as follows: SQTIHQWPATLVQPVGSPLSLECTVEGTSNPNLYWYRQAAGRGLQLLFYSVGIGQISSEVPQNLSASRPQDRQFILSSKKLLLSDSGFYLCAWSGGQLWGNTIYFGEGSWLTVV.

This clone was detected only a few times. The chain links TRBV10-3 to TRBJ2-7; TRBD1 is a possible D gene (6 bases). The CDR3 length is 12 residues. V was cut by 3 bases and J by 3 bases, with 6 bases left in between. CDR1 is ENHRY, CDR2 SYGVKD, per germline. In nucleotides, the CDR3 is TGTGCCATCAGTGAAGGGGGCTACGAGCAGTACTTC. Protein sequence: CAISEGGYEQYF.

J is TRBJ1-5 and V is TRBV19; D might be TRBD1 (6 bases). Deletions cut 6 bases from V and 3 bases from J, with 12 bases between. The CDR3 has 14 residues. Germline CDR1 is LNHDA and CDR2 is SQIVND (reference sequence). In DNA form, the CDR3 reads TGTGCCAGTAGGTATACAGGGAACAATCAGCCCCAGCATTTT. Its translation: CASRYTGNNQPQHF. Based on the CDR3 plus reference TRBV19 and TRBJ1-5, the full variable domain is DGGITQSPKYLFRKEGQNVTLSCEQNLNHDAMYWYRQDPGQGLRLIYYSQIVNDFQKGDIAEGYSVSREKKESFPLTVTSAQKNPTAFYLCASRYTGNNQPQHFGDGTRLSIL.

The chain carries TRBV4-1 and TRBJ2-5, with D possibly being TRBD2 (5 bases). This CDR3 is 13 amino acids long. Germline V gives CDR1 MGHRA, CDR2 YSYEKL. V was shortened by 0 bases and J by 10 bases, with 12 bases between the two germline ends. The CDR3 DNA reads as TGCGCCAGCAGCCAAGATCGTTTCCGGGACCAGTACTTC. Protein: CASSQDRFRDQYF.

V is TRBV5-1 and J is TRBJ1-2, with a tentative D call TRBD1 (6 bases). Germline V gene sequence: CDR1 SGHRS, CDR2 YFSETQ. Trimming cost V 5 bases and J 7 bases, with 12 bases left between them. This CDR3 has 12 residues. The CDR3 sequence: CASRLRGGGYTF. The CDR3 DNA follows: TGCGCCAGCAGATTAAGAGGGGGTGGCTACACCTTC. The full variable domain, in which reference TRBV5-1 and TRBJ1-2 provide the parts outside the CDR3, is KAGVTQTPRYLIKTRGQQVTLSCSPISGHRSVSWYQQTPGQGLQFLFEYFSETQRNKGNFPGRFSGRQFSNSRSEMNVSTLELGDSALYLCASRLRGGGYTFGSGTRLTVV.

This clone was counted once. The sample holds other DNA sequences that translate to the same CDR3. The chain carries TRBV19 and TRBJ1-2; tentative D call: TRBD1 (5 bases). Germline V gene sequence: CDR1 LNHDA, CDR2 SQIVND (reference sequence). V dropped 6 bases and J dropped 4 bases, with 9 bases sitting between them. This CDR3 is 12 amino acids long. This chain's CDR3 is CASRGQVYGYTF. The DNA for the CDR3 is TGTGCCAGTAGAGGACAAGTCTATGGCTACACCTTC.

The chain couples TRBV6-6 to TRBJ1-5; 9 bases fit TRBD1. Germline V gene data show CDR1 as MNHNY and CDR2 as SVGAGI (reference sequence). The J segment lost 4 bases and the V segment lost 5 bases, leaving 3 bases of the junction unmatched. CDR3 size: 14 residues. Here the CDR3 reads CASSPDRGNQPQHF. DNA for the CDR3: TGTGCCAGCAGTCCGGACAGGGGAAATCAGCCCCAGCATTTT.

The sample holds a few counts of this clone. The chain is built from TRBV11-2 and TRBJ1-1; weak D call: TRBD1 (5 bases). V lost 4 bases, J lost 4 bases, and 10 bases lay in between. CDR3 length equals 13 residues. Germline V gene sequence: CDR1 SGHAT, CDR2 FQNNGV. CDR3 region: CASSWGGSTEAFF. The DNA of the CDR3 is TGTGCCAGCAGCTGGGGGGGGAGCACTGAAGCTTTCTTT.

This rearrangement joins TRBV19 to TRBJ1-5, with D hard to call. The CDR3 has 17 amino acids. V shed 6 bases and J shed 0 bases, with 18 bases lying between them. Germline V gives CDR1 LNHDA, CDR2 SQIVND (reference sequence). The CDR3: CASSHNTRAYSNQPQHF. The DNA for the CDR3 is TGTGCCAGTAGCCACAACACGCGGGCATATAGCAATCAGCCCCAGCATTTT.

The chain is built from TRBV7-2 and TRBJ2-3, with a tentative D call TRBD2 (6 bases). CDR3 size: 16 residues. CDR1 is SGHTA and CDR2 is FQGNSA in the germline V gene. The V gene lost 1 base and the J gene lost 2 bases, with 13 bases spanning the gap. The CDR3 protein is CASSLGRGGDTDTQYF. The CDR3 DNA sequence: TGTGCCAGCAGCTTAGGACGTGGAGGGGACACAGATACGCAGTATTTT. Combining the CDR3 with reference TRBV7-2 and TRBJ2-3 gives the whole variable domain GAGVSQSPSNKVTEKGKDVELRCDPISGHTALYWYRQSLGQGLEFLIYFQGNSAPDKSGLPSDRFSAERTGGSVSTLTIQRTQQEDSAVYLCASSLGRGGDTDTQYFGPGTRLTVL.

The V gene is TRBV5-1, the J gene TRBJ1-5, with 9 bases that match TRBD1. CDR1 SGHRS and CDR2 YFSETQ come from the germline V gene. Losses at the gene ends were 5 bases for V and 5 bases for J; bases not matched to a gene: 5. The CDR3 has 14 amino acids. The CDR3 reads CASRPGQGDQPQHF. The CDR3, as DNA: TGCGCCAGCAGGCCGGGACAGGGAGATCAGCCCCAGCATTTT.

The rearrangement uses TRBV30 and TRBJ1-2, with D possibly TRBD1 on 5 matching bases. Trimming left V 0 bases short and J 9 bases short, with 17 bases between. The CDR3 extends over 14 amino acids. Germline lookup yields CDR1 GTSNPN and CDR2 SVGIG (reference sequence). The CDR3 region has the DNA TGTGCCTGGAGTGTACGGAGGGGCTTGATGAGCTACACCTTC. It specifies CAWSVRRGLMSYTF.

The CDR3 sequence is CASSLGLAGDTDEQFF. For the CDR3, the DNA is TGTGCCAGCAGCCTGGGACTAGCGGGAGATACCGATGAGCAGTTCTTC. The chain recombines TRBV11-3 with TRBJ2-1, with 14 bases aligning to TRBD2. Germline V CDR1 and CDR2: SGHNT, YENEEA. V lost 5 bases, J lost 8 bases, and 8 bases stayed unmatched. This CDR3 comprises 16 residues.

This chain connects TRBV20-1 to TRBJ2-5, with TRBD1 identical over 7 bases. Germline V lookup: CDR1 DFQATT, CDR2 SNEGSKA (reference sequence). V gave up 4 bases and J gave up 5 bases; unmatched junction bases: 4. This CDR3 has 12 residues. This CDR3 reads CSAIDRAETQYF. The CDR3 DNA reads TGCAGTGCTATTGACAGGGCTGAGACCCAGTACTTC.

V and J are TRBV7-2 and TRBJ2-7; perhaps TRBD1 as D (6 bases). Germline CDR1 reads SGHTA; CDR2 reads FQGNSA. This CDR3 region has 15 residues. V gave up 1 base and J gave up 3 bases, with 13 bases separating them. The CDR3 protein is CASSLDNKGHYEQYF. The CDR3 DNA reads TGTGCCAGCAGCTTAGACAATAAGGGACACTACGAGCAGTACTTC.